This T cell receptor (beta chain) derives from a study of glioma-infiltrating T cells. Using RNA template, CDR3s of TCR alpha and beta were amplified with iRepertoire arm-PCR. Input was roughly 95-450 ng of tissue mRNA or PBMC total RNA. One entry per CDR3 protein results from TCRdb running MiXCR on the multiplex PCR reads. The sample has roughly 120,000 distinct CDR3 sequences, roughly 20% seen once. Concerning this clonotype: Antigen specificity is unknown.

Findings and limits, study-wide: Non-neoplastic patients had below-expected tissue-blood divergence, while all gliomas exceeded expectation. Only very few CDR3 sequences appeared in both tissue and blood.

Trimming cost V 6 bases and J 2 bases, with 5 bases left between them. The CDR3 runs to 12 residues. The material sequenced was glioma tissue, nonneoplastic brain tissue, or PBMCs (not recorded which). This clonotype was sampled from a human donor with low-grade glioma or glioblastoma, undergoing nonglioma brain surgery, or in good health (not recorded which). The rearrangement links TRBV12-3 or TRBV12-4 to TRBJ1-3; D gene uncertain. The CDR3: CASSSAGNTIYF. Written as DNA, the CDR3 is TGTGCCAGCAGCTCTGCTGGAAACACCATATATTTT.